The next 9 T cell receptor beta chains were all read from a single sample in a study of Tregs in tolerant kidney transplant recipients (dated by TCRdb to the late 2010s). The library came from the immunoSEQ multiplex PCR assay. TCRdb limited this immuneACCESS table to in-frame rearrangements with V and J called. A share of clones is missing; checked studies link under half to unresolved V genes, and the rest is unexplained. This sample lists about 240,000 clones; roughly 80% were detected once. The top ten constitute approximately 0.69% of the sample. The sequenced sample was CD4+ T cells from blood. Source of these receptors: a human donor in good health.

The rearrangement uses TRBV7-8 and TRBJ2-2, with 7 bases lining up with TRBD1. Germline values: CDR1 SGHVS, CDR2 FQNEAQ. The CDR3 spans 16 residues. J gave up 2 bases and V 4 bases, and 7 bases lay outside the gene matches. The CDR3 loop is CASSYTGTANTGELFF. CDR3 DNA: TGTGCCAGCAGCTACACCGGGACAGCCAACACCGGGGAGCTGTTTTTT.

This clone was detected a few times. The chain combines TRBV6-1 with TRBJ1-3; the D is unclear. The CDR3 runs to 12 residues. Germline CDR1 is MNHNS and CDR2 is SASEGT. The V end was cut by 2 bases, the J end by 7 bases, with 6 bases between. In nucleotides, the CDR3 is TGTGCCAGCAGTGAAACGGGTAACACCATATATTTT. Amino acids: CASSETGNTIYF.

The chain combines TRBV2 with TRBJ1-5; possible D gene TRBD1, 6 bases. Germline-derived CDR1 and CDR2 are SNHLY and FYNNEI. CDR3 length: 11 amino acids. Trimming left V 6 bases short and J 9 bases short, with 9 bases between. The CDR3 region is CASRARGPQHF. CDR3 DNA: TGTGCCAGCAGGGCCAGGGGGCCCCAGCATTTT.

This chain connects TRBV7-9 to TRBJ1-6; 7 nucleotides line up with TRBD1. The CDR3 has 13 residues. CDR1 is SEHNR and CDR2 is FQNEAQ in the germline V gene (reference sequence). The ends lost 5 bases at V and 10 bases at J; junction bases unmatched: 5. CDR3 loop: CASSIGTASPLHF. The CDR3 DNA sequence: TGTGCCAGCAGCATAGGGACAGCCTCACCCCTCCACTTT.

This chain connects TRBV27 to TRBJ2-1, with D perhaps matching TRBD1 (6 bases). V lost 2 bases and J lost 0, with 11 bases in between. Germline-derived CDR1 and CDR2 are MNHEY and SMNVEV (reference sequence). The CDR3 has 16 amino acids. As DNA, the CDR3 is TGTGCCAGCAGTTTAGGGACACGGAGCTCCTACAATGAGCAGTTCTTC. Protein product: CASSLGTRSSYNEQFF.

The gene calls are TRBV30 and TRBJ1-1, with TRBD1 matching over 9 bases. Unmatched junction bases numbered 2, after V lost 0 bases and J lost 6 bases. This CDR3 contains 13 residues. Per the germline V gene, CDR1 is GTSNPN and CDR2 is SVGIG (reference sequence). CDR3 loop: CAWSVQGAAEAFF. CDR3 sequence (DNA): TGTGCCTGGAGTGTACAGGGGGCGGCTGAAGCTTTCTTT. Supplemented by reference TRBV30 and TRBJ1-1, the full variable domain reads SQTIHQWPATLVQPVGSPLSLECTVEGTSNPNLYWYRQAAGRGLQLLFYSVGIGQISSEVPQNLSASRPQDRQFILSSKKLLLSDSGFYLCAWSVQGAAEAFFGQGTRLTVV.

The chain links TRBV19 to TRBJ1-6, with D perhaps matching TRBD1 (5 bases). CDR3 size: 16 residues. V dropped 0 bases and J dropped 4 bases, with 10 bases sitting between them. Per the germline V gene, CDR1 is LNHDA and CDR2 is SQIVND (reference sequence). The CDR3 is CASSIDRARYNSPLHF. DNA for the CDR3: TGTGCCAGTAGTATAGACAGGGCGAGGTATAATTCACCCCTCCACTTT.

This clone was found once. The chain carries TRBV19 and TRBJ2-7, with D perhaps TRBD1 or TRBD2 (5 bases each). Germline CDR1 and CDR2: LNHDA and SQIVND (reference sequence). This CDR3 contains 17 residues. Trimming took off 5 bases at V and 0 bases at J, with 20 bases between the two ends. The CDR3 DNA reads TGTGCCAGTAGTTTAAGACCGGGCAGGGAGTTCTCCTACGAGCAGTACTTC. Its protein is CASSLRPGREFSYEQYF.

Only a few counts were recorded for this clone. The chain couples TRBV4-1 to TRBJ2-7; tentatively, D is TRBD1 (6 bases). Per the germline V gene, CDR1 is MGHRA and CDR2 is YSYEKL. Trimming pared 4 bases from V and 5 bases from J, leaving 18 bases between. The CDR3 loop spans 15 amino acids. CDR3 in amino acids: CASSRLTGIRNEQYF. DNA for the CDR3: TGCGCCAGCAGCCGTTTAACAGGGATCCGCAACGAGCAGTACTTC.